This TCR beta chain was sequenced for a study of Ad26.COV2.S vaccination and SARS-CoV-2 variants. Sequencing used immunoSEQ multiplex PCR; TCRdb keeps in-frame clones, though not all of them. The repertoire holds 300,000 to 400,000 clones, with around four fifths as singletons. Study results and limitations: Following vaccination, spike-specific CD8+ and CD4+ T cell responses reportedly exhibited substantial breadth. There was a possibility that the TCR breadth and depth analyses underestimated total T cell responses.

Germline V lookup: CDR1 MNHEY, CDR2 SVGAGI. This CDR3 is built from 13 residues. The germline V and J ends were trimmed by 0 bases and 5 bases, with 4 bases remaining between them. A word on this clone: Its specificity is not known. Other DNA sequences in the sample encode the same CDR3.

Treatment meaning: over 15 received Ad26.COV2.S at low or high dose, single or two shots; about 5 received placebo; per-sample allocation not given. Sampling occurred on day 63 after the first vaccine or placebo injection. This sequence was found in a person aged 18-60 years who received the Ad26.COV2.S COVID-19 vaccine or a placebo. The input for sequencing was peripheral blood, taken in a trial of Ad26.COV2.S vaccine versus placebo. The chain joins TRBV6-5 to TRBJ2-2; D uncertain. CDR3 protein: CASSYSGTGELFF. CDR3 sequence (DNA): TGTGCCAGCAGTTACTCGGGAACCGGGGAGCTGTTTTTT.